This TCR beta chain was sequenced during a study of post-analysis software for immune sequencing data. Study-wide background: The disease courses spanned relapsing-remitting, secondary progressive and progressive-relapsing forms of multiple sclerosis. Overall study results and limits: By F measure, samples from a shared preparation batch strongly co-clustered. Among multiple sclerosis patients, normalized Chao1 diversity was significantly below that of controls. Controls had lower frequencies than patients of about 5 TRBV segments, which included TRBV5-6, TRBV5-1 and TRBV20-1.

TCR beta cDNA libraries had unique molecular identifiers. Input of roughly 1 to 11 million T cells yielded 400,000 to 550,000 cDNA molecules. TCRdb ran MiXCR on the PCR reads and lists one entry per CDR3 protein. This sample has roughly 410,000 distinct CDR3 sequences, with less than 40% found just once. Between the trimmed V and J ends, which lost 3 bases and 1 base, there was a span of 17 bases. CDR1 MDHEN and CDR2 SYDVKM come from the germline V gene. The CDR3 runs to 17 residues. For this clonotype: Its antigen is currently unknown.

The V and J genes are TRBV28 and TRBJ2-3; no clear D. The sequence was obtained from a girl aged 5-17 years with multiple sclerosis. The sequencing sample was made of blood. CDR3 in DNA: TGTGCCAGCAGTTTTTTTGGATCTCTCACCGGCACAGATACGCAGTATTTT. Protein sequence: CASSFFGSLTGTDTQYF.